A selection of T cell receptor beta chains follows, all from one sample in a study of T cell clones after liver transplantation. Profiled with immunoSEQ multiplex PCR; TCRdb holds only in-frame clones, not every one. Here the sample spans 75,000 to 95,000 clones, 84% being singletons. The input for sequencing was CD4+ T cells from blood, taken 48 to 50 months after liver transplant. These receptors originate from a human patient who received a liver transplant. Part of the T cells may come from the graft donor. The CDR3 runs from the conserved cysteine through the conserved F or W. The D gene is left open where the match is weak. Size tells how often a clone was seen (once, few, many) or the class of an expanded clone, and some rows leave it out.

TRBJ2-7,NA,NA,TRBV5-6,TGTGCCAGCAGCTTTGACAGGGTAGCGGGGGAGCAGTACTTC,CASSFDRVAGEQYF
TRBJ2-3,TRBD1,once,TRBV7-8,TGTGCCAGCAGCCCACAGGGGGCCATAGGGGGAGATACGCAGTATTTT,CASSPQGAIGGDTQYF
TRBJ2-1,NA,NA,TRBV11-3,TGTGCCAGCAGCCCAGGGAGGTCATACAATGAGCAGTTCTTC,CASSPGRSYNEQFF
TRBJ2-2,NA,once,TRBV5-4,TGTGCCAGCAGCTTCAGCAGGGTGGGCACCGGGGAGCTGTTTTTT,CASSFSRVGTGELFF
TRBJ1-5,NA,NA,TRBV27,TGTGCCAGCAGTTCCAGACAGGCCGAGGGGCCCCAGCATTTT,CASSSRQAEGPQHF
TRBJ2-7,TRBD1,NA,TRBV5-1,TGCGCCAGCAGCTTGTATGGACAGGGGAACTACGAGCAGTACTTC,CASSLYGQGNYEQYF
TRBJ2-3,TRBD2,NA,TRBV4-1,TGCGCCAGCAGCCGAATGGGACTAGCGGATAGCACAGATACGCAGTATTTT,CASSRMGLADSTDTQYF
TRBJ2-7,TRBD1,NA,TRBV7-9,TGTGCCAGCAGCCCACGAGCGGGACAGGGGGACTCCTACGAGCAGTACTTC,CASSPRAGQGDSYEQYF
TRBJ2-3,NA,NA,TRBV5-6,TGTGCCAGCAGGGGGAGGTTTAGAGTCACAGATACGCAGTATTTT,CASRGRFRVTDTQYF
TRBJ1-6,TRBD1,NA,TRBV5-1,TGCGCCAGCAGCGCTTCCGGGACAGATAATTCACCCCTCCACTTT,CASSASGTDNSPLHF
TRBJ2-5,NA,NA,TRBV2,TGTGCCAGCATTGGGCAGTTCCAAGAGACCCAGTACTTC,CASIGQFQETQYF
TRBJ1-2,NA,NA,TRBV13,TGTGCCAGCAGCTTAAGTCGGGGCATCTATGGCTACACCTTC,CASSLSRGIYGYTF
TRBJ1-5,NA,NA,TRBV7-9,TGTGCCAGCAGCTTAGTTGGGCGGGATAGTCAGCCCCAGCATTTT,CASSLVGRDSQPQHF
TRBJ1-3,TRBD1,NA,TRBV18,TGTGCCAGCTCACCGGACAGGGGGCTTGGAAACACCATATATTTT,CASSPDRGLGNTIYF
TRBJ2-7,NA,NA,TRBV7-9,TGTGCCAGCAGCACTAGCTACGAGCAGTACTTC,CASSTSYEQYF
TRBJ1-1,TRBD1,once,TRBV9,TGTGCCAGCAGCGTAGGGATGCCGGGACAGGGAAGGACTGAAGCTTTCTTT,CASSVGMPGQGRTEAFF
TRBJ2-5,NA,NA,TRBV10-3,TGTGCCATCGGACCTGAGGGCGGCGGAGAGACCCAGTACTTC,CAIGPEGGGETQYF
TRBJ1-2,NA,NA,TRBV28,TGTGCCAGCACTTCCGACGGGGGATTGGACTATGGCTACACCTTC,CASTSDGGLDYGYTF
TRBJ1-2,TRBD1,NA,TRBV6-5,TGTGCCAGCAGTTACTCGACAGGGTTCAGATCCTATGGCTACACCTTC,CASSYSTGFRSYGYTF
TRBJ2-3,NA,NA,TRBV5-1,TGCGCCAGCAGCGCCACTAGGAGAGGAGATACGCAGTATTTT,CASSATRRGDTQYF
TRBJ2-3,NA,once,TRBV4-3,TGCGCCAGCAGCCAAGATTCCTTAGCCACAGATACGCAGTATTTT,CASSQDSLATDTQYF
TRBJ2-1,TRBD1,NA,TRBV7-2,TGTGCCAGCAGCCACTTCGGTACCGGGACAGGAGGGGTGTGGAATGAGCAGTTCTTC,CASSHFGTGTGGVWNEQFF